This TCR beta chain was recorded in a study of Graves' ophthalmopathy and Graves' hyperthyroidism. Whole-study context: Before any treatment was given, at initial diagnosis, peripheral blood was collected.

CDR3 regions of TCR beta were amplified from RNA transcripts. The authors performed first-round RT-PCR with HTBI primers and then a second-round multiplex PCR. MiXCR, run by TCRdb on the multiplex PCR reads, gives a single entry per CDR3 protein. The sample consists of fewer than 650,000 distinct CDR3 sequences, approximately 22% of them appearing once. In this sample, this clonotype turned up once. The CDR3 totals 16 residues. Trimming took 6 bases from V and 3 from J; bases not matched to a gene: 9. CDR1 and CDR2 (germline): DFQATT, SNEGSKA (reference sequence). The clonotype comes from a woman younger than 35 with stable Graves' hyperthyroidism. Some clones in this sample may be carry-over from other donors' samples. Sequences were obtained from peripheral blood. The chain carries TRBV20-1 and TRBJ2-7; TRBD2 matches 15 bases. The CDR3 DNA follows: TGCAGTGCGTCAGCCCCGGGACTAGCGGGAGGCTACGAGCAGTACTTC. Its protein product is CSASAPGLAGGYEQYF.